These 14 T cell receptor beta chains share one sample of origin, sequenced in a study of blood T cell repertoires in COVID-19. Only in-frame clones appear in the TCRdb table, and some are missing; sequencing was by immunoSEQ multiplex PCR. The sample consists of roughly 56,000 clones, around 85% of them appearing once. Sequenced input: peripheral blood. The receptors derive from a human donor in a cohort sampled during active COVID-19.

The rearrangement joins TRBV28 to TRBJ1-1; no clear D. V lost 2 bases and J lost 8, with 12 bases in between. Germline V gives CDR1 MDHEN, CDR2 SYDVKM. This CDR3 has 13 residues. The CDR3 is CASSLNGGREAFF. The CDR3 nucleotides read TGTGCCAGCAGTTTAAATGGTGGGAGGGAAGCTTTCTTT. Full variable domain (rest looked up from reference TRBV28 and TRBJ1-1): DVKVTQSSRYLVKRTGEKVFLECVQDMDHENMFWYRQDPGLGLRLIYFSYDVKMKEKGDIPEGYSVSREKKERFSLILESASTNQTSMYLCASSLNGGREAFFGQGTRLTVV.

This clone was seen a handful of times. The genes are TRBV28 and TRBJ1-2, with a weak D call TRBD1 (5 bases). Germline V gives CDR1 MDHEN, CDR2 SYDVKM. Between the trimmed V and J ends, which lost 3 bases and 6 bases, there was a span of 14 bases. The CDR3 is made up of 14 amino acids. CDR3 DNA: TGTGCCAGCAGTTTCGGGGGTCCTATTGATGGCTACACCTTC. This sequence encodes CASSFGGPIDGYTF.

V is TRBV7-6 and J is TRBJ2-5; maybe TRBD2 (5 bases). Germline loops: CDR1 SGHVS, CDR2 FNYEAQ. V lost 2 bases to trimming and J lost 1 base, with 11 bases between them. This CDR3 is built from 15 residues. CDR3: CASSLNPGVQETQYF. CDR3 bases: TGTGCCAGCAGCTTAAACCCCGGGGTCCAAGAGACCCAGTACTTC.

The chain combines TRBV10-3 with TRBJ2-7; TRBD2 matches 8 bases. With 5 bases clipped from V and 3 bases from J, the junction kept 0 bases outside the gene matches. The CDR3 runs to 12 residues. CDR1 and CDR2 from the germline V gene are ENHRY and SYGVKD. The CDR3 sequence is CAISSGGYEQYF. The CDR3 DNA reads as TGTGCCATCAGTAGCGGGGGCTACGAGCAGTACTTC.

This chain links TRBV5-1 with TRBJ2-1, with TRBD2 as a possible D gene (5 bases). The germline V and J ends were trimmed by 7 bases and 6 bases, with 17 bases remaining between them. Germline V gene lookup returns CDR1 SGHRS and CDR2 YFSETQ. This CDR3 spans 14 amino acids. The CDR3 here is CASGTRRGLNEQFF. CDR3 nucleotides: TGCGCCAGCGGTACTAGACGAGGGCTCAATGAGCAGTTCTTC.

The chain is built from TRBV5-1 and TRBJ2-5; tentatively, D is TRBD1 (6 bases). Germline V gene sequence: CDR1 SGHRS, CDR2 YFSETQ. Trimming shortened V by 0 bases and J by 0 bases, and 15 bases separated the two germline ends. CDR3 length equals 17 residues. DNA of the CDR3: TGCGCCAGCAGCTTGGTGTCGGGACACCTAAACCAAGAGACCCAGTACTTC. The encoded protein is CASSLVSGHLNQETQYF.

The V gene is TRBV19, the J gene TRBJ1-1; D possibly corresponds to TRBD1 (6 bases). V dropped 7 bases and J dropped 3 bases, with 15 bases sitting between them. CDR3 length: 14 residues. Germline CDR1 and CDR2: LNHDA and SQIVND (reference sequence). CDR3 sequence reads: CASTPQGTHTEAFF. CDR3 bases: TGTGCCAGTACCCCACAGGGAACGCACACTGAAGCTTTCTTT.

This clone was seen a handful of times. The chain employs TRBV6-5 and TRBJ1-1; a possible D gene is TRBD1 (6 bases). Germline CDR1 reads MNHEY; CDR2 reads SVGAGI. CDR3 length equals 14 residues. Trimming removed 1 base at V and 1 base at J, with 7 bases between. In DNA form, the CDR3 reads TGTGCCAGCAGTTACTTGGGGGCGAACACTGAAGCTTTCTTT. Its protein is CASSYLGANTEAFF.

The chain carries TRBV27 and TRBJ2-2, with D possibly TRBD1 on 5 matching bases. Trimming removed 3 bases at V and 3 bases at J, with 8 bases between. Germline assignment: CDR1 MNHEY and CDR2 SMNVEV (reference sequence). This CDR3 spans 14 amino acids. CDR3 nucleotides: TGTGCCAGCAGTTTCGCACAGGACACCGGGGAGCTGTTTTTT. Its protein product is CASSFAQDTGELFF.

The chain combines TRBV11-3 with TRBJ2-5, with 7 bases identical to TRBD2. The germline V gene has CDR1 SGHNT and CDR2 YENEEA. The trim removed 5 bases at V and 5 bases at J, leaving 14 bases unmatched. There are 16 residues in the CDR3. Here the CDR3 DNA reads TGTGCCAGCAGCCCGGGGACTGCCCGGGGGGTGGAGACCCAGTACTTC. Its translation: CASSPGTARGVETQYF.

The rearrangement uses TRBV30 and TRBJ2-1; TRBD1 matches 8 bases. The CDR3 consists of 15 residues. Germline loops: CDR1 GTSNPN, CDR2 SVGIG (reference sequence). The trim removed 2 bases at V and 3 bases at J, leaving 6 bases unmatched. The CDR3 DNA follows: TGTGCCTGGAGTTCGGGGACAGGAATCTACAATGAGCAGTTCTTC. It yields the protein CAWSSGTGIYNEQFF.

This chain connects TRBV19 to TRBJ2-2; TRBD1 agrees at 7 bases. CDR1 LNHDA and CDR2 SQIVND come from the germline V gene (reference sequence). Trimming cost V 5 bases and J 4 bases; bases outside gene matches: 16. This CDR3 comprises 18 residues. The CDR3 region is CASSPRPWTGRFTGELFF. The CDR3 DNA is TGTGCCAGTAGTCCACGACCCTGGACAGGTCGATTCACCGGGGAGCTGTTTTTT.

The V and J genes are TRBV5-1 and TRBJ2-7; 9 bases map to TRBD1. V shed 4 bases, J shed 6 bases, and the junction held 8 bases outside the gene matches. Per germline, CDR1 SGHRS and CDR2 YFSETQ. This CDR3 has 14 residues. The CDR3 DNA reads as TGCGCCAGCAGCGCCGGGACAGGGTCTCTCGAGCAGTACTTC. This gives the protein CASSAGTGSLEQYF.

The chain links TRBV7-2 to TRBJ1-6; no definite D call. The ends were cut back, 1 base at V and 10 bases at J, with 14 bases in the middle. The CDR3 is 15 residues long. The V gene's germline CDR1 is SGHTA and CDR2 FQGNSA. Here the CDR3 reads CASSLVAGDQSPLHF. DNA of the CDR3: TGTGCCAGCAGCTTAGTAGCCGGGGATCAGTCACCCCTCCACTTT. Supplemented by reference TRBV7-2 and TRBJ1-6, the full variable domain reads GAGVSQSPSNKVTEKGKDVELRCDPISGHTALYWYRQSLGQGLEFLIYFQGNSAPDKSGLPSDRFSAERTGGSVSTLTIQRTQQEDSAVYLCASSLVAGDQSPLHFGNGTRLTVT.